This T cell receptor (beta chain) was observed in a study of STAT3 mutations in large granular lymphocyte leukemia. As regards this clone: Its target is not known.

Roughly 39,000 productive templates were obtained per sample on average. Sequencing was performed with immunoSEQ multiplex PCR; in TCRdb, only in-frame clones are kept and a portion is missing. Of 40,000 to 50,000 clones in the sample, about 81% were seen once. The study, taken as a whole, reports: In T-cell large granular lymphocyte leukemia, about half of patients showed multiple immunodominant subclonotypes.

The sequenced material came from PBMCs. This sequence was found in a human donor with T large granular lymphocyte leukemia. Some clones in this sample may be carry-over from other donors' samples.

The CDR3 protein is CASSMTGASETQYF. The CDR3 DNA follows: TGTGCCAGTAGTATGACCGGGGCCTCAGAGACCCAGTACTTC. The chain recombines TRBV19 with TRBJ2-5, with D perhaps assigned TRBD1 or TRBD2 (5 bases each). There are 14 residues in the CDR3. Trimming stripped 3 bases from V and 4 bases from J, with 12 bases between. Germline lookup yields CDR1 LNHDA and CDR2 SQIVND (reference sequence).